Listed below are T cell receptor beta chains from one sample, sequenced in a study of cytomegalovirus exposure and HLA in healthy donors. Generated by immunoSEQ multiplex PCR, the TCRdb table keeps only in-frame clones and is missing some. This table holds approximately 69,000 clones, about 78% found once. The specimen sequenced was PBMCs. Receptors originate from a man aged 18 to 30 in good health and CMV-seronegative. Both conserved end residues are part of each CDR3. Fields, in order: J gene, clone size, V gene, D gene, CDR3 DNA, CDR3 protein. A D gene is named only where the DNA matches it firmly. Size values are once, few and many counts, or a class for expanded clones, and some rows have none.

j_call: TRBJ2-3; clone_size: -; v_call: TRBV28; d_call: TRBD2; cdr3_nt: TGTGCCAGCAGCGAACTAGCGGGGTACACAGATACGCAGTATTTT; cdr3_aa: CASSELAGYTDTQYF
j_call: TRBJ2-5; clone_size: -; v_call: TRBV19; d_call: TRBD1; cdr3_nt: TGTGCCAGTAGGAGGACAGGGACAGAGACCCAGTACTTC; cdr3_aa: CASRRTGTETQYF
j_call: TRBJ2-3; clone_size: -; v_call: TRBV10-3; d_call: -; cdr3_nt: TGTGCCATCAGTGAGTCGACGGGGTACCCAGATACGCAGTATTTT; cdr3_aa: CAISESTGYPDTQYF
j_call: TRBJ1-2; clone_size: -; v_call: TRBV5-5; d_call: TRBD1; cdr3_nt: TGTGCCAGCAGCCCCGGGACAGGGGCCGGGACTAACTATGGCTACACCTTC; cdr3_aa: CASSPGTGAGTNYGYTF
j_call: TRBJ2-7; clone_size: -; v_call: TRBV18; d_call: -; cdr3_nt: TGTGCCAGCTCACCATTCAGCAGGGAAACCTACGAGCAGTACTTC; cdr3_aa: CASSPFSRETYEQYF
j_call: TRBJ1-1; clone_size: -; v_call: TRBV2; d_call: TRBD1; cdr3_nt: TGTGCCAGCAGGTTTAGCCGGGACAGGGGTCATACTGAAGCTTTCTTT; cdr3_aa: CASRFSRDRGHTEAFF
j_call: TRBJ2-1; clone_size: -; v_call: TRBV7-9; d_call: TRBD2; cdr3_nt: TGTGCCAGCAGCTTAGAGGGGACTAGCGGGGGGCCGGTTTACAATGAGCAGTTCTTC; cdr3_aa: CASSLEGTSGGPVYNEQFF
j_call: TRBJ1-5; clone_size: -; v_call: TRBV2; d_call: -; cdr3_nt: TGTGCCAGCAAACAACCCAGTCAGCCCCAGCATTTT; cdr3_aa: CASKQPSQPQHF
j_call: TRBJ2-7; clone_size: once; v_call: TRBV5-1; d_call: TRBD2; cdr3_nt: TGCGCCAGCAGTCGGGTTATAGCGGGGGGTTCCTCCTACGAGCAGTACTTC; cdr3_aa: CASSRVIAGGSSYEQYF
j_call: TRBJ1-5; clone_size: -; v_call: TRBV10-3; d_call: -; cdr3_nt: TGTGCCATCAGTGATGGAGGTCAGCCCCAGCATTTT; cdr3_aa: CAISDGGQPQHF
j_call: TRBJ2-5; clone_size: -; v_call: TRBV5-1; d_call: -; cdr3_nt: TGCGCCAGCTACCCGGGTCCGGGGGACCAACGGGAGACCCAGTACTTC; cdr3_aa: CASYPGPGDQRETQYF
j_call: TRBJ2-1; clone_size: few; v_call: TRBV6-4; d_call: -; cdr3_nt: TGTGCCAGCAGTGACTCTCTGGATGGAGTCGGTGAGCAGTTCTTC; cdr3_aa: CASSDSLDGVGEQFF
j_call: TRBJ1-6; clone_size: -; v_call: TRBV30; d_call: -; cdr3_nt: TGTGCCTGGATGGGAGGGGTTAATTCACCCCTCCACTTT; cdr3_aa: CAWMGGVNSPLHF
j_call: TRBJ1-5; clone_size: -; v_call: TRBV4-3; d_call: -; cdr3_nt: TGCGCCAGCAGCCAAGGGCTAGGTCAGCCCCAGCATTTT; cdr3_aa: CASSQGLGQPQHF
j_call: TRBJ1-5; clone_size: -; v_call: TRBV6-6; d_call: -; cdr3_nt: TGTGCCAGCAGTTACTCGTCTACTCCCAATCAGCCCCAGCATTTT; cdr3_aa: CASSYSSTPNQPQHF